Below, 16 T cell receptor beta chains from the same sample are listed, as sequenced in a study of shared clonotypes between healthy human individuals. The table came from immunoSEQ multiplex PCR; TCRdb's copy has only in-frame clones and leaves some out. The table includes approximately 980,000 clones, approximately 76% detected once. Input material: memory CD4+ T cells sorted from blood. Regarding subset: CD45RA-negative fraction. These receptors were obtained from a man aged 18 to 35 in good health.

V usage is TRBV27 and J usage is TRBJ2-1; 9 bases line up with TRBD2. The CDR3 has 14 amino acids. Trimming cost V 6 bases and J 7 bases; bases outside gene matches: 7. The V gene's germline CDR1 is MNHEY and CDR2 SMNVEV (reference sequence). CDR3 residues: CASRGGRGSNEQFF. The CDR3, as DNA: TGTGCCAGCAGAGGCGGGAGGGGAAGTAATGAGCAGTTCTTC.

This clone was counted ten times or more. The rearrangement links TRBV7-9 to TRBJ1-2; possibly TRBD1 for D (5 bases). This CDR3 is 14 amino acids long. V was trimmed by 5 bases and J by 3 bases, leaving 13 bases between them. From germline, CDR1 is SEHNR and CDR2 FQNEAQ (reference sequence). CDR3 in DNA: TGTGCCAGCAGCCCCAAAACAGGATACTATGGCTACACCTTC. Translated, it gives CASSPKTGYYGYTF.

The chain links TRBV20-1 to TRBJ2-5; unclear D gene. Trimming took 5 bases from V and 11 from J, leaving 15 bases between them. This CDR3 is 11 amino acids long. CDR1 and CDR2 from the germline V gene are DFQATT and SNEGSKA (reference sequence). The CDR3 is CSAARQEEQYF. The CDR3 DNA reads TGCAGTGCTGCCAGGCAGGAAGAGCAGTACTTC.

A single count supports this clone. This chain connects TRBV11-2 to TRBJ2-5, with TRBD2 matching over 12 bases. The germline CDR1 and CDR2 sequences are SGHAT and FQNNGV. The CDR3 covers 18 residues. V trimming: 0 bases; J trimming: 1 base; junction bases outside the gene matches: 6. As DNA, the CDR3 is TGTGCCAGCAGCTTAGATTGGACTAGCGGGGTACGCCAAGAGACCCAGTACTTC. Translated: CASSLDWTSGVRQETQYF.

V and J are TRBV19 and TRBJ2-2, with D possibly being TRBD1 or TRBD2 (5 bases each). Trimming shortened V by 5 bases and J by 6 bases, and 13 bases separated the two germline ends. The CDR3 totals 14 residues. CDR1 is LNHDA, CDR2 SQIVND, per germline (reference sequence). CDR3 nucleotides: TGTGCCAGTAGTTTACACGGGGCGGCCGGGGAGCTGTTTTTT. As protein: CASSLHGAAGELFF.

This clone came up once. The chain employs TRBV27 and TRBJ2-7, with D possibly being TRBD1 (6 bases). The CDR3 length is 13 residues. Germline loops: CDR1 MNHEY, CDR2 SMNVEV (reference sequence). The germline V and J ends were trimmed by 5 bases and 4 bases, with 12 bases remaining between them. The chain's CDR3 is CASSLKGEYEQYF. The CDR3 DNA follows: TGTGCCAGCAGTCTAAAGGGGGAATACGAGCAGTACTTC.

The chain employs TRBV10-2 and TRBJ2-5, with unresolved D. Trimming left V 2 bases short and J 7 bases short, with 17 bases between. Germline V gene data show CDR1 as WSHSY and CDR2 as SAAADI. The CDR3 consists of 15 residues. Here the CDR3 DNA reads TGCGCCAGCAGTGAGATTGGGTGGGGTACGGTGACCCAGTACTTC. Its translation is CASSEIGWGTVTQYF.

This clone was found once. The chain links TRBV11-2 to TRBJ2-3; a possible D gene is TRBD2 (5 bases). Germline V gives CDR1 SGHAT, CDR2 FQNNGV. This CDR3 comprises 13 residues. Trimming removed 5 bases at V and 6 bases at J, with 12 bases between. In DNA form, the CDR3 reads TGTGCCAGCAGCCAACTGGGGAGCGATACGCAGTATTTT. It yields the protein CASSQLGSDTQYF.

The chain joins TRBV7-2 to TRBJ2-7; 7 nucleotides line up with TRBD2. This CDR3 contains 14 residues. Per germline, CDR1 SGHTA and CDR2 FQGNSA. Trimming took 5 bases from V and 7 from J; bases not matched to a gene: 11. CDR3 nucleotides: TGTGCCAGCAGCCCCCGGACGGGAGGAAGAGAGCAGTACTTC. This translates into CASSPRTGGREQYF.

The chain combines TRBV7-2 with TRBJ2-5; 7 bases are a match to TRBD2. The CDR3 extends over 14 amino acids. V dropped 4 bases and J dropped 4; count of bases not matched to a gene: 6. Germline V gene sequence: CDR1 SGHTA, CDR2 FQGNSA. The CDR3, as DNA: TGTGCCAGCAGCTCGCGGGCGGGGGTAGAGACCCAGTACTTC. Translating it yields CASSSRAGVETQYF.

This clone was observed a few times. This chain uses TRBV5-1 with TRBJ2-7; the D is unclear. V lost 4 bases and J lost 3, with 20 bases in between. This CDR3 region has 16 residues. Germline V lookup: CDR1 SGHRS, CDR2 YFSETQ. CDR3 coding DNA: TGCGCCAGCAGCCGAATGGACGGAAACCGGATCTACGAGCAGTACTTC. Translation: CASSRMDGNRIYEQYF.

The chain uses TRBV7-6 and TRBJ2-7, with 12 nucleotides matching TRBD2. CDR1 is SGHVS, CDR2 FNYEAQ, per germline. Trimming removed 4 bases from V and 4 bases from J; junction bases left unmatched: 5. This CDR3 spans 15 amino acids. As DNA, the CDR3 is TGTGCCAGCAGCTGGAGACTAGCGGGAGAGTACGAGCAGTACTTC. This codes for CASSWRLAGEYEQYF.

In this sample, this clone turned up a few times. The rearrangement joins TRBV4-1 to TRBJ1-2; D not resolved. V shed 1 base and J shed 2 bases, with 8 bases lying between them. CDR3 length equals 14 residues. Germline values: CDR1 MGHRA, CDR2 YSYEKL. The CDR3 DNA follows: TGCGCCAGCAGCCAAGTTTTGGGCAACTATGGCTACACCTTC. It encodes CASSQVLGNYGYTF.

A few counts support this clone. V and J are TRBV5-1 and TRBJ2-7; D tentatively fits TRBD1 or TRBD2 (5 bases each). The germline V gene has CDR1 SGHRS and CDR2 YFSETQ. CDR3 length: 14 amino acids. V lost 4 bases and J lost 2, with 13 bases in between. As DNA, the CDR3 is TGCGCCAGCAGCCCCTACGGGACGGCCTACGAGCAGTACTTC. It encodes CASSPYGTAYEQYF.

A single count supports this clone. The chain employs TRBV19 and TRBJ1-2; D is ambiguous. Between the trimmed V and J ends, which lost 1 base and 0 bases, there was a span of 9 bases. The germline V gene encodes CDR1 LNHDA and CDR2 SQIVND (reference sequence). The CDR3 loop spans 15 amino acids. Written as DNA, the CDR3 is TGTGCCAGTAGTATAGTCGGAGGGACTAACTATGGCTACACCTTC. This encodes CASSIVGGTNYGYTF.

The V call is TRBV7-6, the J call TRBJ2-3; 7 bases are a match to TRBD2. Trimming took 5 bases from V and 0 from J; bases not matched to a gene: 11. CDR1 and CDR2 from the germline V gene are SGHVS and FNYEAQ. The CDR3 totals 17 residues. The CDR3 loop reads CASSPALSGASTDTQYF. The CDR3 nucleotides are TGTGCCAGCAGCCCCGCCCTAAGCGGGGCCAGCACAGATACGCAGTATTTT.